One T cell receptor (beta chain) is described in this entry. Its antigen is currently unknown. Primers for the PCR totalled 60 Vbeta and 13 Jbeta. Repertoires were generated with immunoSEQ multiplex PCR, while TCRdb's copy carries only in-frame clones and drops some. The data hold fewer than 250,000 clones, with approximately 82% observed a single time. Germline V lookup: CDR1 LNHDA, CDR2 SQIVND (reference sequence). The CDR3 spans 15 residues. The germline V and J ends were trimmed by 4 bases and 0 bases, with 9 bases remaining between them. The data stem from a study of cytomegalovirus exposure and HLA in healthy donors. Turning to the study itself: Out of 398 genotyped donors, approximately 84% belonged to the Caucasian-associated ancestry cluster. Overall study findings and caveats: An analysis was carried out at a later point. It showed that HLA-associated TCR beta chains were more clonally expanded than equally common non-associated chains. CMV antigen specificity was confirmed in vitro for three CMV-associated chains. In a later analysis, at a false discovery rate of 0.05, some 15,000 TCR beta sequences were associated with HLA alleles.

This chain links TRBV19 with TRBJ2-2; D remains ambiguous. This receptor was identified in a male donor in good health and CMV-seronegative. The specimen sequenced was PBMCs. In DNA, the CDR3 is TGTGCCAGTAGTAAAAGACATACGAACACCGGGGAGCTGTTTTTT. Translating gives CASSKRHTNTGELFF.